Given below is one T cell receptor (beta chain) in context. The data stem from a study of blood T cell repertoires in COVID-19. Study details: Acute-phase and convalescent COVID-19 samples originated in the United States, Italy and Spain. From T cells, B-cell-depleted T cells, or PBMCs came the material, which was cDNA or gDNA.

Some clones are missing from TCRdb's copy, which holds only in-frame ones; the method was immunoSEQ multiplex PCR. The sample holds around 260,000 clones, over 65% seen once. CDR3 length: 17 amino acids. V gave up 3 bases and J gave up 2 bases; unmatched junction bases: 10. The germline gives CDR1 MGHRA, CDR2 YSYEKL. This rearrangement joins TRBV4-1 to TRBJ1-2, with TRBD1 identical over 9 bases. Input material: peripheral blood. The sequence was obtained from a man in his sixties who had recovered from COVID-19. The CDR3 protein is CASSHTAQGAQNYGYTF. Written as DNA, the CDR3 is TGCGCCAGCAGCCACACAGCACAGGGGGCGCAGAACTATGGCTACACCTTC.